Listed here are 23 T cell receptor beta chains from one sample, sequenced in a study of T cells after yellow fever vaccination (dated by TCRdb to about 2019). The treatment or condition label, read with the paper, signifies: live attenuated yellow fever vaccine strain. Library preparation used 5' RACE. Instrument used: Illumina NovaSeq 6000. TCRdb itself trimmed the public reads at Q25 with fastp, ran MiXCR and retained productive beta chains. Each entry is one CDR3 protein sequence, shown with its most common DNA and genes. Recorded for this sample are 250,000 or so distinct CDR3 sequences; more than 3.5% of them occurred a single time. The ten biggest clones cover about a fifth of the sample. Sequencing used PBMCs, obtained 15 days after the yellow fever booster vaccination. These receptors were collected from a man aged 18 to 29 who received the YFV17D yellow fever vaccine.

This clonotype was found many times. The chain has TRBV6-6 and TRBJ1-5, with D tentatively TRBD1 (5 bases). Germline V gene lookup returns CDR1 MNHNY and CDR2 SVGAGI (reference sequence). The CDR3 contains 15 residues. The germline V and J ends were trimmed by 4 bases and 2 bases, with 12 bases remaining between them. The DNA of the CDR3 is TGTGCCAGCAGTTTCCCCAGGGAGGGCAATCAGCCCCAGCATTTT. This codes for CASSFPREGNQPQHF.

This clonotype appeared many times. This chain uses TRBV10-3 with TRBJ1-1, with D tentatively TRBD1 (5 bases). The germline gives CDR1 ENHRY, CDR2 SYGVKD. CDR3 size: 12 residues. V was clipped by 2 bases and J by 5 bases, with 6 bases between them. Here the CDR3 DNA reads TGTGCCATCAGTGAGGGGGGGACTGAAGCTTTCTTT. It is translated as CAISEGGTEAFF.

This clonotype was seen at least ten times. V and J are TRBV5-6 and TRBJ2-1; D may match TRBD1 or TRBD2 (5 bases each). V lost 4 bases to trimming and J lost 10 bases, with 21 bases between them. Germline-derived CDR1 and CDR2 are SGHDT and YYEEEE. This CDR3 has 15 residues. As DNA, the CDR3 is TGTGCCAGCAGCGTACCCGGGACCGTAAAAAGGGAGCAGTTCTTC. This codes for CASSVPGTVKREQFF.

This clonotype appeared many times. The genes are TRBV29-1 and TRBJ2-1; D is possibly TRBD2 (5 bases). CDR1 is SQVTM and CDR2 is ANQGSEA in the germline V gene. The CDR3 is 13 amino acids. The V and J ends lost 4 bases and 6 bases respectively, with 13 bases between them. As DNA, the CDR3 is TGCAGCGTTGCGGTATCCCGGGGCAATGAGCAGTTCTTC. It codes for CSVAVSRGNEQFF.

This clonotype was seen at least ten times. This chain joins TRBV7-2 and TRBJ1-6, with TRBD1 as a possible D gene (5 bases). Trimming pared 5 bases from V and 10 bases from J, leaving 18 bases between. Germline CDR1 is SGHTA and CDR2 is FQGNSA. The CDR3 has 15 residues. CDR3 coding DNA: TGTGCCAGCAGCCCACACGGCCAGGGTATCTCACCCCTCCACTTT. Translating gives CASSPHGQGISPLHF. The variable domain in full, with the rest retrieved from reference TRBV7-2 and TRBJ1-6, is GAGVSQSPSNKVTEKGKDVELRCDPISGHTALYWYRQSLGQGLEFLIYFQGNSAPDKSGLPSDRFSAERTGGSVSTLTIQRTQQEDSAVYLCASSPHGQGISPLHFGNGTRLTVT.

The genes are TRBV11-2 and TRBJ2-5, with 7 bases aligning to TRBD2. Germline CDR1 and CDR2: SGHAT and FQNNGV. V trimming: 4 bases; J trimming: 5 bases; junction bases outside the gene matches: 19. This CDR3 region has 18 residues. Here the CDR3 DNA reads TGTGCCAGCAGCTACGAAGGAGCGGGGTCAGGGTATTGGGAGACCCAGTACTTC. Its protein is CASSYEGAGSGYWETQYF.

This clonotype was found many times. The chain couples TRBV4-2 to TRBJ2-3, with D unclear. The CDR3 is 14 amino acids. Germline V gene sequence: CDR1 LGHNA, CDR2 YNFKEQ. V gave up 1 base and J gave up 0 bases, with 5 bases separating them. CDR3 sequence: CASSQGSSTDTQYF. CDR3 in DNA: TGTGCCAGCAGCCAAGGGTCGAGCACAGATACGCAGTATTTT.

This clonotype was counted at least ten times. The rearrangement joins TRBV5-1 to TRBJ2-7; a possible D gene is TRBD1 (6 bases). Trimming removed 4 bases from V and 2 bases from J, with 16 bases in between. Germline-derived CDR1 and CDR2 are SGHRS and YFSETQ. CDR3 length equals 15 residues. The CDR3 reads CASSPRGGAPYEQYF. The CDR3 coding sequence is TGCGCCAGCAGCCCCCGTGGGGGCGCCCCCTACGAGCAGTACTTC.

This clonotype has a count of ten or more. The chain recombines TRBV7-3 with TRBJ2-3; D is undetermined. The ends were cut back, 1 base at V and 3 bases at J, with 11 bases in the middle. Per germline, CDR1 SGHTA and CDR2 FQGTGA. The CDR3 sequence is 15 residues long. In DNA, the CDR3 is TGTGCCAGCAGCTTAAATCAGCCCCGGACAGATACGCAGTATTTT. It encodes CASSLNQPRTDTQYF.

This clonotype was seen many times. The J gene is TRBJ2-3, the V gene TRBV12-3 or TRBV12-4, with unresolved D. V was cut by 4 bases and J by 5 bases, with 13 bases left in between. CDR3 length: 14 residues. The CDR3 here is CASSSLDFGDTQYF. The CDR3 DNA reads TGTGCCAGCAGTTCCCTAGATTTCGGAGATACGCAGTATTTT.

This clonotype was counted at least ten times. This chain uses TRBV4-1 with TRBJ1-2, with D tentatively TRBD1 (5 bases). CDR1 and CDR2 from the germline V gene are MGHRA and YSYEKL. The CDR3 consists of 14 residues. Trimming left V 8 bases short and J 7 bases short, with 20 bases between. The CDR3 protein is CASAPFGGKRGYTF. CDR3 coding DNA: TGCGCCAGCGCACCTTTCGGGGGGAAGCGTGGCTACACCTTC.

This clonotype was observed many times. This chain links TRBV12-3 or TRBV12-4 with TRBJ2-1, with TRBD1 matching 11 bases. The CDR3 length is 17 residues. V lost 5 bases, J lost 5 bases, and 11 bases stayed unmatched. CDR3 sequence: CASSRTGTGGMHNEQFF. The CDR3 DNA reads TGTGCCAGCAGTAGGACTGGGACAGGGGGAATGCACAATGAGCAGTTCTTC.

In its sample, this clonotype was seen many times. The chain links TRBV3-1 to TRBJ1-2; D is undetermined. Between the trimmed V and J ends, which lost 1 base and 4 bases, there was a span of 1 base. The length of the CDR3 is 11 residues. Germline V gene sequence: CDR1 LGHDT, CDR2 YNNKEL (reference sequence). The CDR3 here is CASSQAYGYTF. CDR3 nucleotides: TGTGCCAGCAGCCAAGCCTATGGCTACACCTTC.

In this sample, this clonotype turned up many times. The chain is built from TRBV29-1 and TRBJ1-4, with 8 bases matching TRBD1. J was trimmed by 5 bases and V by 0 bases; bases with no gene match: 5. The germline V gene has CDR1 SQVTM and CDR2 ANQGSEA. This CDR3 is built from 15 residues. CDR3 sequence (DNA): TGCAGCGTTGAAGAGCTTGGGACAGGAAATGAAAAACTGTTTTTT. Amino acid sequence: CSVEELGTGNEKLFF.

This clonotype was seen repeatedly, ten times or more. This sequence joins TRBV20-1 and TRBJ1-6; 7 nucleotides match TRBD1. The CDR3 is 13 amino acids. The junction had 5 bases not matched to a gene; V was cut back by 5 bases and J by 7 bases. Germline V lookup: CDR1 DFQATT, CDR2 SNEGSKA (reference sequence). CDR3 protein: CSARRQGNSPLHF. CDR3 coding DNA: TGCAGTGCTCGTCGACAGGGAAATTCACCCCTCCACTTT.

This clonotype showed up many times. The CDR3 protein is CASSQGIGVSGELFF. The CDR3 nucleotides read TGTGCCAGCAGCCAAGGGATTGGGGTCAGCGGGGAGCTGTTTTTT. The V call is TRBV14, the J call TRBJ2-2, with D unclear. CDR3 length equals 15 residues. The germline gives CDR1 SGHDN, CDR2 FVKESK. Trimming pared 1 base from V and 7 bases from J, leaving 13 bases between.

The V gene is TRBV7-2, the J gene TRBJ2-1; D gene unclear. The CDR3 totals 15 residues. Germline V gives CDR1 SGHTA, CDR2 FQGNSA. Trimming took 5 bases from V and 0 from J, leaving 11 bases between them. CDR3 bases: TGTGCCAGCAGCACGAGACGGAGCTCCTACAATGAGCAGTTCTTC. Translated: CASSTRRSSYNEQFF.

This clonotype was picked up many times. The chain uses TRBV3-1 and TRBJ2-5, with D possibly TRBD1 on 6 matching bases. Trimming pared 5 bases from V and 0 bases from J, leaving 10 bases between. This CDR3 spans 14 amino acids. Germline loops: CDR1 LGHDT, CDR2 YNNKEL (reference sequence). DNA for the CDR3: TGTGCCAGCAGCTTCCACAGGGACCAAGAGACCCAGTACTTC. It translates to CASSFHRDQETQYF.

This clonotype appeared many times. The V gene is TRBV19, the J gene TRBJ1-5, with D maybe TRBD1 (6 bases). The CDR3 contains 14 residues. Germline assignment: CDR1 LNHDA and CDR2 SQIVND (reference sequence). Trimming left V 8 bases short and J 2 bases short, with 13 bases between. The CDR3 region is CASWVGQRNQPQHF. The CDR3 DNA reads TGTGCCAGTTGGGTGGGACAACGCAATCAGCCCCAGCATTTT.

This clonotype was counted at least ten times. V gene TRBV4-1 combines with J gene TRBJ2-5; unclear D gene. CDR1 is MGHRA and CDR2 is YSYEKL in the germline V gene. Trimming pared 6 bases from V and 4 bases from J, leaving 18 bases between. This CDR3 is built from 15 residues. CDR3 amino acids: CASRPRMVGLETQYF. As DNA, the CDR3 is TGCGCCAGCAGACCTCGGATGGTGGGGTTAGAGACCCAGTACTTC.

This clonotype was counted ten times or more. The chain links TRBV6-2 or TRBV6-3 to TRBJ2-1, with 8 nucleotides matching TRBD2. The CDR3 is 15 amino acids. CDR1 and CDR2 from the germline V gene are MNHEY and SVGEGT. The ends lost 5 bases at V and 13 bases at J; junction bases unmatched: 16. The DNA of the CDR3 is TGTGCCAGCAGTCGAAACCCCTTGGGTAGCGGGGCTCAGTTCTTC. This gives the protein CASSRNPLGSGAQFF.

This clonotype was counted at least ten times. V and J are TRBV7-2 and TRBJ2-7; TRBD1 agrees at 7 bases. Germline V lookup: CDR1 SGHTA, CDR2 FQGNSA. Trimming at V came to 5 bases and at J to 4 bases, leaving 8 bases not matched to a gene. The CDR3 spans 14 residues. The CDR3 sequence: CASSRTRTGYEQYF. CDR3 nucleotides: TGTGCCAGCAGCCGCACGCGGACAGGTTACGAGCAGTACTTC.

This clonotype was seen many times. This chain links TRBV20-1 with TRBJ2-7; D is unclear. The CDR3 has 13 residues. Trimming cost V 1 base and J 2 bases, with 9 bases left between them. The V gene's germline CDR1 is DFQATT and CDR2 SNEGSKA (reference sequence). The CDR3 coding sequence is TGCAGTGCTAGAGTATTAACAGCCTACGAGCAGTACGTC. Amino acids: CSARVLTAYEQYV.